The 25 T cell receptor beta chains given below trace back to one sample, sequenced in a study of vaccination and CD4 T cells after COVID-19. An Oncomine TCR Beta short-read assay was used to sequence the DNA from cultured CD4+ T cells. A single record per CDR3 protein comes from TCRdb applying MiXCR to the PCR reads. Of approximately 12,000 distinct CDR3 sequences listed, 40% to 65% are singletons. Treatment defined: approximately 9-day PBMC culture with coronavirus spike peptide pools or control peptides (ViraFEST assay). These receptors lack a known antigen. The sequenced sample consisted of CD4+ T cells from blood, cultured in vitro. The source is a human donor who had recovered from COVID-19.

The V and J genes are TRBV7-2 and TRBJ1-5; 7 bases map to TRBD1. This CDR3 contains 15 residues. Losses at the gene ends were 4 bases for V and 0 bases for J; bases not matched to a gene: 3. Germline CDR1 is SGHTA and CDR2 is FQGNSA. As DNA, the CDR3 is TGTGCCAGCAGCTCGGGACAGTATAGCAATCAGCCCCAGCATTTT. Encoded protein: CASSSGQYSNQPQHF.

This clonotype occurred a few times. The junction departs from germline at one end; a sequencing error may be responsible. The rearrangement uses TRBV7-7 and TRBJ2-3; D may correspond to TRBD1 or TRBD2 (6 bases each). Germline V gene sequence: CDR1 SSHAT, CDR2 FNYEAQ (reference sequence). The CDR3 is 18 amino acids. CDR3 DNA: TGTGCTAGCAGCCCGGATACTGGGGGGCTTTCTAGCACAGATACGCAGTATTTT. Protein product: CASSPDTGGLSSTDTQYF.

J is TRBJ2-5 and V is TRBV7-9; 9 bases line up with TRBD1. V was pared by 3 bases and J by 0 bases, with 5 bases of the junction left unmatched. This CDR3 spans 16 amino acids. Per the germline V gene, CDR1 is SEHNR and CDR2 is FQNEAQ (reference sequence). Here the CDR3 reads CASSFSTGGYQETQYF. The CDR3 bases are TGTGCCAGCAGCTTTTCGACAGGGGGGTACCAAGAGACCCAGTACTTC.

The chain has TRBV19 and TRBJ1-6; weak D call: TRBD1 (6 bases). Germline assignment: CDR1 LNHDA and CDR2 SQIVND (reference sequence). The length of the CDR3 is 14 residues. Trimming shortened V by 7 bases and J by 7 bases, and 14 bases separated the two germline ends. The CDR3 loop is CASTFDRLNSPLHF. In DNA, the CDR3 is TGTGCCAGTACCTTCGACAGGCTAAATTCACCCCTCCACTTT. The full variable domain, in which reference TRBV19 and TRBJ1-6 provide the parts outside the CDR3, is DGGITQSPKYLFRKEGQNVTLSCEQNLNHDAMYWYRQDPGQGLRLIYYSQIVNDFQKGDIAEGYSVSREKKESFPLTVTSAQKNPTAFYLCASTFDRLNSPLHFGNGTRLTVT.

This clonotype turned up a few times. CDR3 sequence: CSARTDREGEQYF. In nucleotides, the CDR3 is TGCAGTGCTAGAACGGACAGGGAAGGCGAGCAGTACTTC. The V and J genes are TRBV20-1 and TRBJ2-7; 8 nucleotides match TRBD1. The CDR3 consists of 13 residues. Germline lookup yields CDR1 DFQATT and CDR2 SNEGSKA (reference sequence). With V trimmed by 2 bases and J by 6 bases, 6 bases remained unmatched.

This clonotype was detected only once. The chain is built from TRBV2 and TRBJ2-7; possible D gene TRBD1, 5 bases. Trimming pared 6 bases from V and 4 bases from J, leaving 16 bases between. The CDR3 loop spans 14 amino acids. CDR1 is SNHLY, CDR2 FYNNEI, per germline. This CDR3 is CASRLGQGWYEQYF. In nucleotides, the CDR3 is TGTGCCAGCAGATTGGGTCAGGGATGGTACGAGCAGTACTTC.

The chain recombines TRBV7-6 with TRBJ1-1, with TRBD1 matching over 7 bases. Trimming at V came to 0 bases and at J to 2 bases, leaving 0 bases not matched to a gene. Germline CDR1 reads SGHVS; CDR2 reads FNYEAQ. The CDR3 has 14 amino acids. The CDR3 nucleotides read TGTGCCAGCAGCTTAGCAGGGGGCAACACTGAAGCTTTCTTT. Translated, it gives CASSLAGGNTEAFF.

In its sample, this clonotype was seen a few times. CDR3 amino acids: CASSPPKGYTF. CDR3 bases: TGTGCCAGCAGTCCCCCTAAGGGCTACACCTTC. The chain links TRBV27 to TRBJ1-2, with D unclear. This CDR3 comprises 11 residues. CDR1 is MNHEY, CDR2 SMNVEV, per germline (reference sequence). The germline V and J ends were trimmed by 5 bases and 8 bases, with 9 bases remaining between them.

This clonotype was observed a handful of times. CDR3 in amino acids: CSARDLVLAQSDTQYF. In DNA form, the CDR3 reads TGCAGTGCTAGAGACTTGGTTTTAGCACAGTCAGATACGCAGTATTTT. V usage is TRBV20-1 and J usage is TRBJ2-3; D unresolved. The CDR3 extends over 16 amino acids. The germline V gene encodes CDR1 DFQATT and CDR2 SNEGSKA (reference sequence). With 0 bases removed from V and 4 bases from J, the gap between germline ends came to 17 bases.

There are a few counts of this clonotype. This rearrangement joins TRBV27 to TRBJ1-2; TRBD1 aligns across 10 bases. The V segment lost 7 bases and the J segment 5 bases; nucleotides outside the gene matches: 7. The CDR3 runs to 14 residues. Germline V gene data show CDR1 as MNHEY and CDR2 as SMNVEV (reference sequence). The CDR3 sequence: CASTMRQGAYGYTF. The CDR3, as DNA: TGTGCCAGCACCATGCGACAGGGGGCGTATGGCTACACCTTC.

V and J are TRBV6-2 or TRBV6-3 and TRBJ2-7, with D possibly being TRBD2 (6 bases). V was clipped by 6 bases and J by 1 base, with 10 bases between them. The CDR3 contains 13 residues. Germline loops: CDR1 MNHEY, CDR2 SVGEGT. This chain's CDR3 is CASRGGISYEQYF. The CDR3 DNA reads TGTGCCAGCAGGGGGGGAATATCCTACGAGCAGTACTTC.

There are a few counts of this clonotype. The chain joins TRBV20-1 to TRBJ2-3, with TRBD2 matching 12 bases. J lost 2 bases, V lost 6 bases, and 3 bases had no gene match. This CDR3 is 14 amino acids long. Germline values: CDR1 DFQATT, CDR2 SNEGSKA (reference sequence). CDR3 residues: CSARTSGATDTQYF. CDR3 DNA: TGCAGTGCCCGGACTAGCGGGGCCACAGATACGCAGTATTTT.

V usage is TRBV25-1 and J usage is TRBJ1-6, with 7 bases matching TRBD1. Trimming cost V 7 bases and J 7 bases; bases outside gene matches: 7. Germline CDR1 MGHDK, CDR2 SYGVNS. This CDR3 has 14 residues. The CDR3 sequence: CASNQQGWNSPLHF. CDR3 nucleotides: TGTGCCAGCAATCAACAGGGGTGGAATTCACCCCTCCACTTT.

This clonotype came up once. This sequence joins TRBV7-3 and TRBJ2-1; unclear D gene. Germline CDR1 and CDR2: SGHTA and FQGTGA. V dropped 5 bases and J dropped 0 bases, with 14 bases sitting between them. The CDR3 extends over 16 amino acids. The CDR3 region has the DNA TGTGCCAGCAGCCAGGTCCGATCGAGCTCCTACAATGAGCAGTTCTTC. Translated: CASSQVRSSSYNEQFF.

The chain combines TRBV27 with TRBJ1-2, with D possibly matching TRBD1 (6 bases). V was shortened by 5 bases and J by 8 bases, with 30 bases between the two germline ends. Germline loops: CDR1 MNHEY, CDR2 SMNVEV (reference sequence). There are 18 residues in the CDR3. DNA for the CDR3: TGTGCCAGCAGTCCACTAATATTCACCGGGACACCCACGCGGGGCTACACCTTC. Its translation: CASSPLIFTGTPTRGYTF.

This clonotype has a handful of counts. The chain joins TRBV6-1 to TRBJ1-5; the D is unclear. Trimming took off 8 bases at V and 6 bases at J, with 20 bases between the two ends. The CDR3 is 15 amino acids. Germline V gene data show CDR1 as MNHNS and CDR2 as SASEGT. The DNA for the CDR3 is TGTGCCAGCGTGTCAAATAGCGTCTCCGGTCAGCCCCAGCATTTT. It is translated as CASVSNSVSGQPQHF.

The chain has TRBV28 and TRBJ1-2; D is ambiguous. CDR1 is MDHEN and CDR2 is SYDVKM in the germline V gene. The CDR3 sequence is 12 residues long. Trimming removed 11 bases at V and 5 bases at J, with 15 bases between. CDR3 residues: CASGLLVYGYTF. As DNA, the CDR3 is TGTGCCTCCGGGCTCCTGGTGTATGGCTACACCTTC.

The chain has TRBV20-1 and TRBJ2-5, with 11 positions matching TRBD2. The germline CDR1 and CDR2 sequences are DFQATT and SNEGSKA (reference sequence). J lost 4 bases, V lost 2 bases, and 0 bases had no gene match. The CDR3 covers 13 residues. Here the CDR3 reads CSARLAGGETQYF. CDR3 nucleotides: TGCAGTGCTAGACTAGCGGGAGGAGAGACCCAGTACTTC.

The chain joins TRBV2 to TRBJ2-7, with TRBD2 matching 10 bases. Germline V gives CDR1 SNHLY, CDR2 FYNNEI. The CDR3 is 15 residues long. V dropped 4 bases and J dropped 0; count of bases not matched to a gene: 3. This CDR3 is CASSGTSGNSYEQYF. The CDR3 bases are TGTGCCAGCAGTGGGACTAGCGGTAACTCCTACGAGCAGTACTTC.

The chain couples TRBV6-2 or TRBV6-3 to TRBJ1-5, with TRBD1 identical over 8 bases. J was trimmed by 2 bases and V by 2 bases; bases with no gene match: 2. There are 15 residues in the CDR3. Germline assignment: CDR1 MNHEY and CDR2 SVGEGT. CDR3 sequence reads: CASSYPGGRNQPQHF. Written as DNA, the CDR3 is TGTGCCAGCAGTTACCCAGGGGGCCGCAATCAGCCCCAGCATTTT.

This clonotype turned up a few times. The chain couples TRBV20-1 to TRBJ1-6; TRBD1 is a possible D gene (6 bases). Trimming removed 5 bases at V and 7 bases at J, with 12 bases between. The CDR3 contains 13 residues. The germline V gene has CDR1 DFQATT and CDR2 SNEGSKA (reference sequence). The CDR3 sequence: CSAARGGNSPLHF. In nucleotides, the CDR3 is TGCAGTGCTGCCAGGGGTGGGAATTCACCCCTCCACTTT.

The genes are TRBV27 and TRBJ2-2; 13 bases match TRBD2. With 2 bases clipped from V and 6 bases from J, the junction kept 0 bases outside the gene matches. Germline loops: CDR1 MNHEY, CDR2 SMNVEV (reference sequence). The CDR3 spans 15 residues. The CDR3 here is CASSLTSGRAGELFF. The CDR3 nucleotides read TGTGCCAGCAGTTTAACTAGCGGGAGGGCCGGGGAGCTGTTTTTT.

The chain carries TRBV2 and TRBJ2-1; D is unclear. Per the germline V gene, CDR1 is SNHLY and CDR2 is FYNNEI. This CDR3 has 13 amino acids. V lost 8 bases and J lost 2, with 10 bases in between. The CDR3 reads CASYSRTYNEQFF. In nucleotides, the CDR3 is TGTGCCAGCTATTCTAGGACCTACAATGAGCAGTTCTTC.

V is TRBV15 and J is TRBJ2-3, with D possibly matching TRBD2 (5 bases). The CDR3 runs to 15 residues. Trimming stripped 0 bases from V and 5 bases from J, with 12 bases between. Germline CDR1 LNHNV, CDR2 YYDKDF (reference sequence). DNA for the CDR3: TGTGCCACCAGCAGAGATTGGAAGCGGATAGATACGCAGTATTTT. As protein: CATSRDWKRIDTQYF.

V gene TRBV7-8 combines with J gene TRBJ2-5; a weak D match, TRBD2 (5 bases). The CDR3 totals 14 residues. Trimming left V 4 bases short and J 5 bases short, with 14 bases between. Germline V gives CDR1 SGHVS, CDR2 FQNEAQ. CDR3 amino acids: CASSYSRGYETQYF. CDR3 DNA: TGTGCCAGCAGCTATTCTCGGGGATATGAGACCCAGTACTTC.